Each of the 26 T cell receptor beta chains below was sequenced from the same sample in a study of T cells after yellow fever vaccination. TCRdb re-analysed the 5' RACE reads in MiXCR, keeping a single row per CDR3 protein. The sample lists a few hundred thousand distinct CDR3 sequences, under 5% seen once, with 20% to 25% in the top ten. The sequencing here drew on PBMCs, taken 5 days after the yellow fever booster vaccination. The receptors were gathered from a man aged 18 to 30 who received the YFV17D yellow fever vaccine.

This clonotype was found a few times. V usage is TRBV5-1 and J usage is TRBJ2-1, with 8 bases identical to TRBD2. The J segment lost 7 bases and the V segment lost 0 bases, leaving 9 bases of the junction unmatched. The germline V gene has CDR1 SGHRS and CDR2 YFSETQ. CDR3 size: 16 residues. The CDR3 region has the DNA TGCGCCAGCAGCTTGGCCCCAGCGGGGGCCGGGAATGAGCAGTTCTTC. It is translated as CASSLAPAGAGNEQFF.

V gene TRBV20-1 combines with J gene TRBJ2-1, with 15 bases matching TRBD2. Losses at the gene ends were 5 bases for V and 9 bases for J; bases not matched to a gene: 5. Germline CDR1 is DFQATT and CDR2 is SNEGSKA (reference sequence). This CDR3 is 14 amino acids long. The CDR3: CSAGLAGGPSEQFF. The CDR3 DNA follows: TGCAGTGCTGGACTAGCGGGGGGGCCTAGTGAGCAGTTCTTC.

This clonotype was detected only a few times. This CDR3 is CASRPTGAGYTF. CDR3 nucleotides: TGTGCCAGCAGACCGACAGGGGCCGGCTACACCTTC. The chain employs TRBV28 and TRBJ1-2, with 8 bases that match TRBD1. V shed 6 bases, J shed 8 bases, and the junction held 5 bases outside the gene matches. The V gene's germline CDR1 is MDHEN and CDR2 SYDVKM. This CDR3 comprises 12 residues.

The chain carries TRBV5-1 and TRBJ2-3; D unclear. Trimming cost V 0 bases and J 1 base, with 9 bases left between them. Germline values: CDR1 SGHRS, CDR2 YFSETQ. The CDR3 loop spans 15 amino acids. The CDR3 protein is CASSLGRQRTDTQYF. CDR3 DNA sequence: TGCGCCAGCAGCTTGGGTAGGCAACGCACAGATACGCAGTATTTT.

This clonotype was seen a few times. In DNA form, the CDR3 reads TGCAGTGCAAGCAGACACAATGAGCAGTTCTTC. Amino acid sequence: CSASRHNEQFF. The chain recombines TRBV20-1 with TRBJ2-1; D not resolved. V lost 6 bases, J lost 5 bases, and 8 bases lay in between. The CDR3 sequence is 11 residues long. Germline CDR1 reads DFQATT; CDR2 reads SNEGSKA (reference sequence).

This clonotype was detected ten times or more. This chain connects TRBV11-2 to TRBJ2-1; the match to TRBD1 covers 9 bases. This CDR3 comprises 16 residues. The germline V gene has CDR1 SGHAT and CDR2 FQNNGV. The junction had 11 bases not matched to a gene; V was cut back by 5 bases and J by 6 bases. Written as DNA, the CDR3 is TGTGCCAGCAGCCCAGGCCCCGGGACAGGGCTCAATGAGCAGTTCTTC. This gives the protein CASSPGPGTGLNEQFF.

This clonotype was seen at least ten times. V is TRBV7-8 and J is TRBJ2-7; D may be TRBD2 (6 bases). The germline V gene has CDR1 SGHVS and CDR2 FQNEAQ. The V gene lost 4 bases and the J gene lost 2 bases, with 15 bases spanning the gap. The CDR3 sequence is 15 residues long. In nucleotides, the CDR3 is TGTGCCAGCAGCTCCCCGATGTGGGGGGCCTACGAGCAGTACGTC. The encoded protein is CASSSPMWGAYEQYV.

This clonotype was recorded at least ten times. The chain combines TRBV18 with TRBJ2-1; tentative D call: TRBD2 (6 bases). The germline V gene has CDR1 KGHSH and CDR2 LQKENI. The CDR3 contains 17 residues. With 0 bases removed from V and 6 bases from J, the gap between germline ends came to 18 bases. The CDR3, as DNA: TGTGCCAGCTCACCACCCTTTTACGGGGGTAGGTCCAATGAGCAGTTCTTC. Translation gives CASSPPFYGGRSNEQFF.

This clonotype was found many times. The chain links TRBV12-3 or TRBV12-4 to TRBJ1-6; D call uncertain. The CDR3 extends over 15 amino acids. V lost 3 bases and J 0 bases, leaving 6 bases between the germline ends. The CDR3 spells CASSLASSYNSPLHF. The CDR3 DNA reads TGTGCCAGCAGTTTGGCTAGCTCCTATAATTCACCCCTCCACTTT.

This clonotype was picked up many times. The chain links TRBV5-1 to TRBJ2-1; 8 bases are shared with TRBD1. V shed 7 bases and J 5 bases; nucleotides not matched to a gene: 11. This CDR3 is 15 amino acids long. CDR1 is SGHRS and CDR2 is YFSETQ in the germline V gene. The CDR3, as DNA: TGCGCCAGCTCGACCCCACAGGGGGTCGACAATGAGCAGTTCTTC. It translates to CASSTPQGVDNEQFF. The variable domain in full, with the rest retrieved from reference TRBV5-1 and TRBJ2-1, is KAGVTQTPRYLIKTRGQQVTLSCSPISGHRSVSWYQQTPGQGLQFLFEYFSETQRNKGNFPGRFSGRQFSNSRSEMNVSTLELGDSALYLCASSTPQGVDNEQFFGPGTRLTVL.

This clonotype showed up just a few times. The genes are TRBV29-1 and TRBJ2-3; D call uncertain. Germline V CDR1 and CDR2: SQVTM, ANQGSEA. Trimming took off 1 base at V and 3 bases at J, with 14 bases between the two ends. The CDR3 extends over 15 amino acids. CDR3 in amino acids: CSVEGVAVVTDTQYF. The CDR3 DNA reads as TGCAGCGTTGAAGGGGTAGCCGTTGTTACAGATACGCAGTATTTT.

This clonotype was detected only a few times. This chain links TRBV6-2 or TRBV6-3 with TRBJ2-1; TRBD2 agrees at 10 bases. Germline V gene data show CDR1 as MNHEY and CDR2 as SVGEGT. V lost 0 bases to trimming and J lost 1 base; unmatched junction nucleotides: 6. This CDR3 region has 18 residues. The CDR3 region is CASSYSQIAGGSYNEQFF. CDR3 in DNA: TGTGCCAGCAGTTACTCCCAGATAGCGGGGGGATCCTACAATGAGCAGTTCTTC.

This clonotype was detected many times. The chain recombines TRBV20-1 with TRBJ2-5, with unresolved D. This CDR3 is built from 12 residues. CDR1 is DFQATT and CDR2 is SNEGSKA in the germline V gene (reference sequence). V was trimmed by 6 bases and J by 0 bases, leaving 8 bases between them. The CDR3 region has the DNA TGCAGTGCCCAGAAGGACCAAGAGACCCAGTACTTC. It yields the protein CSAQKDQETQYF.

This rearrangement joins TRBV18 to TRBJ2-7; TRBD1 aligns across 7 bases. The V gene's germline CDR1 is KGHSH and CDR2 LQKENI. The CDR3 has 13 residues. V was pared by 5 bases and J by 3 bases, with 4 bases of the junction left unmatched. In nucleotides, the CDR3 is TGTGCCAGCTCAAGACAGGGCGTCTACGAGCAGTACTTC. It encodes CASSRQGVYEQYF.

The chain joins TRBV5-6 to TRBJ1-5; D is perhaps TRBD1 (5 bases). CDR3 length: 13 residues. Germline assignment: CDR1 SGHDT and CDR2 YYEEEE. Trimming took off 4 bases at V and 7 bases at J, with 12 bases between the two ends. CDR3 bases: TGTGCCAGCAGCCCTGGACATTTACAGCCCCAGCATTTT. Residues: CASSPGHLQPQHF.

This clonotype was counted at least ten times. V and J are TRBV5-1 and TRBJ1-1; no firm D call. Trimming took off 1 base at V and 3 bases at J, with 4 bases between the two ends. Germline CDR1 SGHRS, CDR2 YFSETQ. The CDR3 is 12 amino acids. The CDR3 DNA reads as TGCGCCAGCAGCTTGTATGACACTGAAGCTTTCTTT. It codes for CASSLYDTEAFF.

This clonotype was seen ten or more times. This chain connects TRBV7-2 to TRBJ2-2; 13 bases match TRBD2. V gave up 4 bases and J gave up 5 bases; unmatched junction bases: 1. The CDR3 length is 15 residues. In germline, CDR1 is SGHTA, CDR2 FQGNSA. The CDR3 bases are TGTGCCAGCAGCTGGACTAGCGGGAGTACCGGGGAGCTGTTTTTT. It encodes CASSWTSGSTGELFF. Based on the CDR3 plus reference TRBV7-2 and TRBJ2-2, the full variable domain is GAGVSQSPSNKVTEKGKDVELRCDPISGHTALYWYRQSLGQGLEFLIYFQGNSAPDKSGLPSDRFSAERTGGSVSTLTIQRTQQEDSAVYLCASSWTSGSTGELFFGEGSRLTVL.

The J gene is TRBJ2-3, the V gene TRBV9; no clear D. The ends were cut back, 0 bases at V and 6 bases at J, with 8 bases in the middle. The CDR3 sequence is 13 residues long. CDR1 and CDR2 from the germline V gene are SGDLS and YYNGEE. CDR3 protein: CASSVAAPDTQYF. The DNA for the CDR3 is TGTGCCAGCAGCGTAGCGGCCCCGGATACGCAGTATTTT.

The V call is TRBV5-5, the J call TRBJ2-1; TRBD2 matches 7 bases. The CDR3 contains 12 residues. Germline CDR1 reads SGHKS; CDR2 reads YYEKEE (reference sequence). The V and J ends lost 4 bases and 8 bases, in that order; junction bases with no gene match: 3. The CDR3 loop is CASSQTSHEQFF. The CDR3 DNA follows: TGTGCCAGCAGCCAGACTAGCCATGAGCAGTTCTTC.

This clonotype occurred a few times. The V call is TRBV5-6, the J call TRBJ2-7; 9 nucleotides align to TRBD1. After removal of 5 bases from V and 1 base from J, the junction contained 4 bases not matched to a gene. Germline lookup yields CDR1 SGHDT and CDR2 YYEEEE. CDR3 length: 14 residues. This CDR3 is CASRRTGASYEQYF. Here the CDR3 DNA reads TGTGCCAGCAGGAGGACAGGGGCGTCCTACGAGCAGTACTTC.

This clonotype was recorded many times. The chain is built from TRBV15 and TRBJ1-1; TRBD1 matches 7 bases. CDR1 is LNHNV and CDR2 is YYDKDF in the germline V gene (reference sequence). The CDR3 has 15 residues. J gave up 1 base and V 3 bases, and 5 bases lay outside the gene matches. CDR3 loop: CATSRKQGWNTEAFF. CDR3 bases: TGTGCCACCAGCAGGAAACAGGGGTGGAACACTGAAGCTTTCTTT.

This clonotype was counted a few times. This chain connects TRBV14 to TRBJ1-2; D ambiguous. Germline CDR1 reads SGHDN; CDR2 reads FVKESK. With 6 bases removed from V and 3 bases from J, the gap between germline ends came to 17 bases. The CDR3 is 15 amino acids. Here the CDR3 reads CASRPRTGRYYGYTF. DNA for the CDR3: TGTGCCAGCAGACCCCGGACGGGAAGGTACTATGGCTACACCTTC.

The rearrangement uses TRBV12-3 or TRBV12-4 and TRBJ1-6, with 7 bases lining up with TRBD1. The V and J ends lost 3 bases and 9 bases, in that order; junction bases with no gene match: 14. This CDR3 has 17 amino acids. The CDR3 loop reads CASSFLGRGQLLSPLHF. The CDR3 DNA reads TGTGCCAGCAGTTTCTTGGGTAGGGGACAGCTACTTTCACCCCTCCACTTT.

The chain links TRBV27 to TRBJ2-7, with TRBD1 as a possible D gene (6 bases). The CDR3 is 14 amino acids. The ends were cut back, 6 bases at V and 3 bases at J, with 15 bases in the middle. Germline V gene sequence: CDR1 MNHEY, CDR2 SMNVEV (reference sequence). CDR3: CASRAQKQGYEQYF. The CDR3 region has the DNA TGTGCCAGCAGGGCCCAAAAACAGGGCTACGAGCAGTACTTC.

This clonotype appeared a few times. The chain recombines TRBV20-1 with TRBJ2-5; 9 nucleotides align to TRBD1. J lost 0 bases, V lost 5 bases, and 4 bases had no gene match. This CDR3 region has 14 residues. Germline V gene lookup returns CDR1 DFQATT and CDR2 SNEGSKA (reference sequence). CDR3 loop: CSAQRTGDQETQYF. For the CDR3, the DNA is TGCAGTGCTCAACGGACAGGGGACCAAGAGACCCAGTACTTC.

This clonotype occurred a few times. The CDR3 DNA reads TGTGCCAGCTCACCAGACCTAGACCCCTACAATGAGCAGTTCTTC. The encoded protein is CASSPDLDPYNEQFF. The rearrangement joins TRBV18 to TRBJ2-1; D uncertain. Germline V lookup: CDR1 KGHSH, CDR2 LQKENI. Trimming took 2 bases from V and 2 from J, leaving 10 bases between them. The length of the CDR3 is 15 residues. Complete variable domain (other parts from reference TRBV18 and TRBJ2-1): NAGVMQNPRHLVRRRGQEARLRCSPMKGHSHVYWYRQLPEEGLKFMVYLQKENIIDESGMPKERFSAEFPKEGPSILRIQQVVRGDSAAYFCASSPDLDPYNEQFFGPGTRLTVL.